This entry describes one TCR beta chain. Antigen specificity is unknown. One base away lies a much larger clone, so this may be a sequencing read error. Preparation of the bulk TCR libraries relied on previously described methods and listed TCR primers. Each CDR3 protein is one row after TCRdb ran MiXCR on the PCR reads. This table holds some 100,000 distinct CDR3 sequences, 15% to 20% found once. This CDR3 has 15 amino acids. Between the trimmed V and J ends, which lost 7 bases and 1 base, there was a span of 15 bases. The V gene's germline CDR1 is MDHEN and CDR2 SYDVKM. Naive CD8 T cells were picked out by sorting for CD8+CD4-CCR7+CD45RA+. The data derive from a study of molecular identifiers for immune sequencing clone quantification. Study-level results: Reportedly, one cell's Jurkat TCR RNA was detected within 1,100,000 naive CD8 cells.

Sample: naive CD8+ T cells from blood, with Jurkat cell RNA spiked in. Described subset: FACS-sorted CD8+CD4-CCR7+CD45RA+ naive T cells. J is TRBJ2-3 and V is TRBV28, with TRBD2 as a possible D gene (5 bases). This TCR was recovered from a human donor in good health. Some libraries in this study had Jurkat cell RNA spiked in. Here the CDR3 DNA reads TGTGCCAGCAAGGGTGGGAGACGCCGCACAGATACGCAGTATTTT. Its protein product is CASKGGRRRTDTQYF.